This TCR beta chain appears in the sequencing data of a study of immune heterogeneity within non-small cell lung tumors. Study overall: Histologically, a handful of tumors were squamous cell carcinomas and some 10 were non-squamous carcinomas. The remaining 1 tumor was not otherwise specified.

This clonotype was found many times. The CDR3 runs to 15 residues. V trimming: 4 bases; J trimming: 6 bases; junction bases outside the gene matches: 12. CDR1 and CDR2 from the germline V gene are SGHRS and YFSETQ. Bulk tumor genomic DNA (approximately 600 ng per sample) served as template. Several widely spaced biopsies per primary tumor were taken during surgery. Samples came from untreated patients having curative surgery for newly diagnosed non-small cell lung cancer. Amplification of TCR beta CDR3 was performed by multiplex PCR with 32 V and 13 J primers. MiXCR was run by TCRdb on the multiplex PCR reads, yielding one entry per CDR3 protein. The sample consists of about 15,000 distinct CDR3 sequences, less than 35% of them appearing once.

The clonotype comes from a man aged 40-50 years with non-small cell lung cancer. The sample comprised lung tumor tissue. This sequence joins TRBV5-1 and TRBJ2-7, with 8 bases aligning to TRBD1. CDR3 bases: TGCGCCAGCAGCCGGGGGTCAGGGGGCGAATCCGAGCAGTACTTC. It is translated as CASSRGSGGESEQYF.